Below are 26 T cell receptor beta chains sequenced from a single sample in a study of human T cells and chemical hapten exposure. Each CDR3 protein gets one entry after TCRdb re-called the RACE reads with MiXCR. The data contain roughly 250,000 distinct CDR3 sequences, 7% to 10% of them singletons. Sample time point: pre-sensitization, week 0. The treatment is: therapeutic diphenylcyclopropenone sensitization with weekly scalp DPC. Sequenced material: whole blood, taken in connection with sensitization to the hapten diphenylcyclopropenone (DPC). Receptor source: a woman aged 40 to 50 with alopecia areata. Some clones in this sample may be carry-over from other donors' samples.

This clonotype was detected a few times. The chain carries TRBV28 and TRBJ1-5; no clear D. Germline V gene lookup returns CDR1 MDHEN and CDR2 SYDVKM. The CDR3 sequence is 13 residues long. Deletions cut 7 bases from V and 2 bases from J, with 9 bases between. In nucleotides, the CDR3 is TGTGCCAGCAACTTCCCGGGCAATCAGCCCCAGCATTTT. Encoded protein: CASNFPGNQPQHF.

In its sample, this clonotype was seen many times. This chain connects TRBV29-1 to TRBJ1-6; 8 bases line up with TRBD1. Per germline, CDR1 SQVTM and CDR2 ANQGSEA. Trimming at V came to 7 bases and at J to 7 bases, leaving 6 bases not matched to a gene. CDR3 length: 13 residues. CDR3 residues: CSARDRGNSPLHF. The DNA of the CDR3 is TGCAGCGCCAGAGACAGGGGCAATTCACCCCTCCACTTT.

This clonotype was seen at least ten times. An end of the junction differs from the germline gene, which may be a read error. This chain connects TRBV5-1 to TRBJ2-1; perhaps TRBD2 as D (5 bases). CDR1 and CDR2 from the germline V gene are SGHRS and YFSETQ. The length of the CDR3 is 12 residues. The CDR3 bases are TGCGCCAGCAGCTTCGACTACCATGAGCAGTTCTTC. Protein product: CASSFDYHEQFF.

The genes are TRBV2 and TRBJ2-1; D is undetermined. V was cut by 2 bases and J by 4 bases, with 6 bases left in between. The CDR3 length is 13 residues. Germline loops: CDR1 SNHLY, CDR2 FYNNEI. The CDR3 DNA follows: TGTGCCAGCAGTGAAACCAAGTACAATGAGCAGTTCTTC. It encodes CASSETKYNEQFF.

The V gene is TRBV19, the J gene TRBJ2-7, with unresolved D. The germline gives CDR1 LNHDA, CDR2 SQIVND (reference sequence). The CDR3 spans 14 residues. The V end was cut by 7 bases, the J end by 0 bases, with 13 bases between. The CDR3 loop reads CASTRSAGSYEQYF. The CDR3 region has the DNA TGTGCCAGTACCCGCTCGGCAGGCTCCTACGAGCAGTACTTC.

A few counts support this clonotype. The rearrangement links TRBV6-2 or TRBV6-3 to TRBJ1-5, with unresolved D. The V and J ends lost 0 bases and 6 bases respectively, with 6 bases between them. This CDR3 spans 13 amino acids. Germline-derived CDR1 and CDR2 are MNHEY and SVGEGT. CDR3 amino acids: CASSYSISQPQHF. The DNA of the CDR3 is TGTGCCAGCAGTTACTCGATATCTCAGCCCCAGCATTTT.

This clonotype was recorded a few times. The rearrangement joins TRBV28 to TRBJ2-7, with D perhaps matching TRBD1 (5 bases). The CDR3 has 14 amino acids. Germline V lookup: CDR1 MDHEN, CDR2 SYDVKM. V was shortened by 8 bases and J by 0 bases, with 14 bases between the two germline ends. The CDR3 spells CASRSQGPSYEQYF. The CDR3, as DNA: TGTGCCAGCCGGTCGCAGGGTCCCTCCTACGAGCAGTACTTC.

A few counts support this clonotype. The rearrangement uses TRBV7-2 and TRBJ2-3; the match to TRBD2 covers 7 bases. V trimming: 1 base; J trimming: 2 bases; junction bases outside the gene matches: 12. The germline V gene has CDR1 SGHTA and CDR2 FQGNSA. The CDR3 spans 18 residues. The CDR3 DNA reads TGTGCCAGCAGCTTAGACGGGCCGGGGCTAGCGGCCACAGATACGCAGTATTTT. Translating it yields CASSLDGPGLAATDTQYF.

This clonotype came up many times. The chain joins TRBV7-9 to TRBJ1-1; no clear D. The length of the CDR3 is 14 residues. Germline V CDR1 and CDR2: SEHNR, FQNEAQ (reference sequence). Between the trimmed V and J ends, which lost 4 bases and 5 bases, there was a span of 14 bases. CDR3 sequence reads: CASSYDTSRTEAFF. CDR3 DNA sequence: TGTGCCAGCAGCTACGACACCTCGAGGACTGAAGCTTTCTTT.

The chain has TRBV20-1 and TRBJ2-1; D not resolved. Trimming left V 3 bases short and J 3 bases short, with 12 bases between. Germline CDR1 and CDR2: DFQATT and SNEGSKA (reference sequence). The CDR3 sequence is 14 residues long. The chain's CDR3 is CSASRQSYYNEQFF. CDR3 coding DNA: TGCAGTGCTAGCAGGCAGAGCTACTACAATGAGCAGTTCTTC.

The chain is built from TRBV27 and TRBJ2-1; the match to TRBD2 covers 12 bases. V dropped 0 bases and J dropped 6; count of bases not matched to a gene: 6. The CDR3 sequence is 17 residues long. Germline loops: CDR1 MNHEY, CDR2 SMNVEV (reference sequence). DNA of the CDR3: TGTGCCAGCAGTTTATCCCTAGCGGGAGGGCCCTCCAATGAGCAGTTCTTC. Translating gives CASSLSLAGGPSNEQFF.

This clonotype was observed many times. This chain uses TRBV12-3 or TRBV12-4 with TRBJ2-4; 7 bases agree with TRBD1. This CDR3 comprises 14 residues. V was clipped by 7 bases and J by 0 bases; unmatched bases: 3. The CDR3 sequence: CASNRGVAKNIQYF. The CDR3 region has the DNA TGTGCCAGCAACAGGGGAGTAGCCAAAAACATTCAGTACTTC.

This clonotype was detected a few times. The chain carries TRBV5-4 and TRBJ2-7; D not certain. The V and J ends lost 4 bases and 0 bases respectively, with 11 bases between them. The CDR3 runs to 14 residues. Germline lookup yields CDR1 SGHNT and CDR2 YYREEE (reference sequence). The CDR3 DNA is TGTGCCAGCAGCCTCGTGGTCGGCTCCTACGAGCAGTACTTC. This encodes CASSLVVGSYEQYF.

This clonotype occurred many times. This chain links TRBV29-1 with TRBJ1-3; D perhaps matches TRBD1 (6 bases). This CDR3 has 15 residues. V was cut by 4 bases and J by 1 base, with 14 bases left in between. The V gene's germline CDR1 is SQVTM and CDR2 ANQGSEA. The CDR3 bases are TGCAGCGTTGGGGGGGGCGTCTGGTCTGGAAACACCATATATTTT. The encoded protein is CSVGGGVWSGNTIYF.

The table lists this clonotype with many counts. The chain combines TRBV28 with TRBJ2-7; D is undetermined. The CDR3 has 13 amino acids. Trimming shortened V by 4 bases and J by 0 bases, and 7 bases separated the two germline ends. Germline-derived CDR1 and CDR2 are MDHEN and SYDVKM. The CDR3 nucleotides read TGTGCCAGCAGTTCCGCCAACTCCTACGAGCAGTACTTC. This codes for CASSSANSYEQYF.

Only a few counts were recorded for this clonotype. The rearrangement links TRBV4-2 to TRBJ1-5, with TRBD1 matching over 7 bases. The germline gives CDR1 LGHNA, CDR2 YNFKEQ. V dropped 0 bases and J dropped 3; count of bases not matched to a gene: 5. The CDR3 spans 16 residues. CDR3 in amino acids: CASSQDWDSNNQPQHF. The CDR3 region has the DNA TGTGCCAGCAGCCAAGATTGGGACAGTAACAATCAGCCCCAGCATTTT.

This chain joins TRBV2 and TRBJ1-6; no definite D call. The V end lost 4 bases, the J end lost 4 bases, and 11 bases lay between the germline ends. Germline CDR1 is SNHLY and CDR2 is FYNNEI. The CDR3 covers 15 residues. CDR3 region: CASSARADYNSPLHF. CDR3 nucleotides: TGTGCCAGCAGTGCCCGGGCTGATTATAATTCACCCCTCCACTTT.

This clonotype has a handful of counts. The V call is TRBV4-2, the J call TRBJ2-7; perhaps TRBD2 as D (6 bases). Germline CDR1 is LGHNA and CDR2 is YNFKEQ. Trimming stripped 0 bases from V and 2 bases from J, with 14 bases between. The CDR3 sequence is 16 residues long. DNA of the CDR3: TGTGCCAGCAGCCAAGATCTACGGGAGTTACCCTACGAGCAGTACTTC. Translating gives CASSQDLRELPYEQYF.

The gene calls are TRBV2 and TRBJ2-7; no clear D gene. V shed 7 bases and J shed 6 bases, with 10 bases lying between them. The CDR3 has 11 amino acids. Germline V gives CDR1 SNHLY, CDR2 FYNNEI. The CDR3 region is CASTLAVEQYF. The CDR3 DNA reads as TGTGCCAGCACTCTTGCGGTCGAGCAGTACTTC.

This clonotype has ten or more counts. The chain links TRBV7-6 to TRBJ2-3, with 7 bases matching TRBD2. CDR1 and CDR2 from the germline V gene are SGHVS and FNYEAQ. With 8 bases clipped from V and 5 bases from J, the junction kept 19 bases outside the gene matches. This CDR3 is 17 amino acids long. The CDR3 protein is CASEAGEGRNRVDTQYF. CDR3 coding DNA: TGTGCCAGCGAGGCGGGAGAGGGGAGGAATCGAGTAGATACGCAGTATTTT.

The V and J genes are TRBV28 and TRBJ1-2, with 8 bases that match TRBD1. The CDR3 consists of 14 residues. J lost 0 bases, V lost 6 bases, and 3 bases had no gene match. The germline CDR1 and CDR2 sequences are MDHEN and SYDVKM. The CDR3 nucleotides read TGTGCCAGCAGATCGGACAGGGCTAACTATGGCTACACCTTC. Residues: CASRSDRANYGYTF.

V usage is TRBV4-2 and J usage is TRBJ1-2; D perhaps matches TRBD1 (6 bases). This CDR3 spans 14 amino acids. The germline V gene has CDR1 LGHNA and CDR2 YNFKEQ. V lost 2 bases and J lost 4, with 11 bases in between. CDR3 bases: TGTGCCAGCAGCCAACCGGACAGCCCCTATGGCTACACCTTC. It is translated as CASSQPDSPYGYTF.

This clonotype came up a few times. The DNA for the CDR3 is TGTGCCAGCAGCAAGGAACCAGGGGTCTTCGAGCAGTACTTC. Its translation is CASSKEPGVFEQYF. The V and J genes are TRBV28 and TRBJ2-7, with D maybe TRBD1 (6 bases). Germline values: CDR1 MDHEN, CDR2 SYDVKM. There are 14 residues in the CDR3. Trimming took 6 bases from V and 6 from J, leaving 18 bases between them.

The chain employs TRBV2 and TRBJ1-5; a weak D match, TRBD1 (6 bases). The CDR3 extends over 13 amino acids. The V gene's germline CDR1 is SNHLY and CDR2 FYNNEI. V lost 7 bases, J lost 3 bases, and 10 bases lay in between. CDR3 in amino acids: CASTRGSNQPQHF. The CDR3 DNA reads as TGTGCCAGCACGAGGGGGTCCAATCAGCCCCAGCATTTT.

This clonotype was seen a few times. The chain employs TRBV27 and TRBJ2-3, with TRBD2 matching 10 bases. CDR3 length equals 17 residues. Germline CDR1 MNHEY, CDR2 SMNVEV (reference sequence). With V trimmed by 2 bases and J by 1 base, 6 bases remained unmatched. The CDR3 reads CASSLGVAGGGTDTQYF. Written as DNA, the CDR3 is TGTGCCAGCAGTTTAGGGGTAGCGGGAGGCGGCACAGATACGCAGTATTTT.

V usage is TRBV7-9 and J usage is TRBJ2-7, with a tentative D call TRBD2 (5 bases). Germline lookup yields CDR1 SEHNR and CDR2 FQNEAQ (reference sequence). Trimming took 5 bases from V and 7 from J, leaving 18 bases between them. The CDR3 is made up of 14 amino acids. The CDR3 coding sequence is TGTGCCAGCAGCCGAACTGACGAGGGAAGGGAGCAGTACTTC. Residues: CASSRTDEGREQYF.